This T cell receptor beta chain came from a study of chemoradiotherapy in HPV16-positive cancers. The CDR3 sequence is 16 residues long. CDR1 MGHDK and CDR2 SYGVNS come from the germline V gene. The V end was cut by 4 bases, the J end by 0 bases, with 15 bases between. The data were produced by immunoSEQ multiplex PCR, yet TCRdb's version contains in-frame clones alone and is incomplete. This table holds more than 9,500 clones, around 90% found once. General study results and limits: Better recurrence-free survival went with HPV-responsive T-cell expansion in HPV16-positive patients. Candidate HPV-specific clones and E7-related TCR motifs grew in tumor during treatment.

Over chemoradiotherapy, repertoires were sampled more than once. Of note for this clone: Its matching antigen is unknown.

This receptor was identified in a human donor with HPV-associated anogenital cancer. This specimen was acquired from a patient who underwent chemoradiotherapy. The chain links TRBV25-1 to TRBJ1-2; D is perhaps TRBD1 (5 bases). The CDR3 is CASSGPLTVTNYGYTF. CDR3 DNA: TGTGCCAGCAGTGGTCCCTTGACAGTGACTAACTATGGCTACACCTTC.